Shown below are 27 T cell receptor beta chains from a single sample sequenced in a study of CD4 and CD8 cells across lung adenocarcinoma regions. TCRdb ran MiXCR on the PCR reads and lists one entry per CDR3 protein. The top ten clones hold roughly 20% of a sample with around 8,600 distinct CDR3 sequences, around 50% of them seen once. Sequenced: CD8+ T cells from the center of a lung tumor. These receptors were obtained from a female donor with lung adenocarcinoma. The CD4 and CD8 labels of this study may be unreliable.

Concerning this clonotype: Germline is not matched at one junction end, which may reflect a read error. The gene calls are TRBV6-1 and TRBJ2-1, with D hard to call. This CDR3 region has 12 residues. In germline, CDR1 is MNHNS, CDR2 SASEGT. CDR3: CARGVSTDEQFF. The CDR3 coding sequence is TGTGCCAGGGGTGTGAGCACGGATGAGCAGTTTTTC.

The V call is TRBV6-1, the J call TRBJ2-4; either TRBD1 or TRBD2 may fit D (5 bases each). The germline V gene encodes CDR1 MNHNS and CDR2 SASEGT. V gave up 7 bases and J gave up 13 bases, with 23 bases separating them. The CDR3 totals 14 residues. The CDR3 nucleotides are TGTGCCAGCATCCAGGGACGAGCCAAAAACACCCAGTACTTC. It is translated as CASIQGRAKNTQYF.

There are a few counts of this clonotype. V and J are TRBV28 and TRBJ2-3, with a weak D call TRBD2 (7 bases). Trimming stripped 4 bases from V and 2 bases from J, with 16 bases between. Germline lookup yields CDR1 MDHEN and CDR2 SYDVKM. CDR3 length: 16 residues. The CDR3 region is CASSSGGGGLTDTQYF. The CDR3 region has the DNA TGTGCCAGCAGTTCCGGCGGCGGGGGCCTCACAGATACGCAGTATTTT.

This clonotype was counted ten times or more. V is TRBV27 and J is TRBJ2-4, with TRBD2 as a possible D gene (6 bases). Near its end, the DNA agrees better with TRBJ2-7, so the J call may be wrong. The CDR3 covers 14 residues. The germline V gene has CDR1 MNHEY and CDR2 SMNVEV (reference sequence). The CDR3 DNA reads TGTGCCAGCAGTTTACTCGGGGGAGGCTACGAGCAGTACTTC. Translating it yields CASSLLGGGYEQYF.

In this sample, this clonotype turned up a few times. This chain uses TRBV19 with TRBJ2-1; no definite D call. V lost 7 bases to trimming and J lost 5 bases, with 15 bases between them. The CDR3 sequence is 14 residues long. Germline CDR1 LNHDA, CDR2 SQIVND (reference sequence). The CDR3 region is CASTSSWINNEQFF. CDR3 DNA sequence: TGTGCCAGTACCTCATCTTGGATCAACAATGAGCAGTTCTTC.

The chain has TRBV7-2 and TRBJ2-3; 9 nucleotides align to TRBD2. This CDR3 region has 16 residues. J was trimmed by 4 bases and V by 4 bases; bases with no gene match: 9. Germline V gene lookup returns CDR1 SGHTA and CDR2 FQGNSA. In DNA, the CDR3 is TGTGCCAGCAGCTCGGGGCTAGCGGGATGGGCAGATACGCAGTATTTT. Its protein is CASSSGLAGWADTQYF.

In regard to this clonotype: Germline and junction disagree at one end, which may indicate a read error. Written as DNA, the CDR3 is TGTGCATCCGGACGTGGGCCGCCGGGCGCCTACGTCCTGTATTTC. The encoded protein is CASGRGPPGAYVLYF. The J gene is TRBJ2-6, the V gene TRBV6-1, with unresolved D. The germline CDR1 and CDR2 sequences are MNHNS and SASEGT. The length of the CDR3 is 15 residues.

As for this clonotype: A read error may produce the germline difference seen at one junction end. J is TRBJ2-3 and V is TRBV6-1; no clear D gene. Germline V gene sequence: CDR1 MNHNS, CDR2 SASEGT. The CDR3 is 14 amino acids. The CDR3 is CASSEGWSTETQYF. The CDR3 coding sequence is TGTGCCAGCAGTGAAGGGTGGAGCACAGAGACGCAGTATTTC.

There are a few counts of this clonotype. A read error may account for a junction end that differs from germline. The gene calls are TRBV7-2 and TRBJ2-3; D possibly matches TRBD1 or TRBD2 (6 bases each). The CDR3 runs to 14 residues. CDR1 is SGHTA, CDR2 FQGNSA, per germline. The CDR3 DNA follows: TGTGCCAGCAGCTTAGCGGGGGGCAAAGATACCCAGTATTTT. This sequence encodes CASSLAGGKDTQYF.

Notes on this clonotype: At one of its ends the junction is not consistent with the germline gene, which may arise from a read error. The CDR3 here is CASSDATSTETQYF. CDR3 DNA sequence: TGTGCCAGCAGTGACGCGACAAGCACAGAGACGCAGTATTTT. The chain has TRBV6-4 and TRBJ2-3; D gene unclear. In germline, CDR1 is MRHNA, CDR2 SNTAGT. CDR3 length: 14 residues.

This chain uses TRBV7-6 with TRBJ2-4, with D tentatively TRBD2 (7 bases). Germline-derived CDR1 and CDR2 are SGHVS and FNYEAQ. Trimming took 4 bases from V and 13 from J, leaving 32 bases between them. The length of the CDR3 is 18 residues. Here the CDR3 reads CASSSPGGAGDDKDTQYF. The CDR3 DNA is TGTGCCAGCAGCTCCCCGGGGGGCGCGGGGGATGACAAAGACACCCAGTACTTC.

By its share, this clonotype is large. The chain joins TRBV7-2 to TRBJ2-1; D possibly matches TRBD1 or TRBD2 (5 bases each). This CDR3 contains 11 residues. V was trimmed by 3 bases and J by 14 bases, leaving 11 bases between them. The germline gives CDR1 SGHTA, CDR2 FQGNSA. The CDR3 sequence: CASSFSGREFF. The CDR3 DNA reads TGTGCCAGCAGCTTCTCAGGGAGAGAGTTCTTC.

This clonotype is labeled as medium-sized. The chain carries TRBV7-8 and TRBJ1-1; maybe TRBD1 (5 bases). CDR1 SGHVS and CDR2 FQNEAQ come from the germline V gene. This CDR3 is 14 amino acids long. Trimming removed 7 bases at V and 1 base at J, with 13 bases between. CDR3 protein: CASTPGRGNTEAFF. The DNA for the CDR3 is TGTGCCAGCACCCCGGGGCGGGGGAACACTGAAGCTTTCTTT.

The chain employs TRBV7-2 and TRBJ2-3, with 12 nucleotides matching TRBD2. With V trimmed by 7 bases and J by 8 bases, 13 bases remained unmatched. Germline values: CDR1 SGHTA, CDR2 FQGNSA. The CDR3 extends over 16 amino acids. The CDR3 bases are TGTGCCAGCACCAAGCTGCTAGCGGGGGGGCGCGGTACGCAGTATTTT. Residues: CASTKLLAGGRGTQYF. The full variable domain, completed using reference TRBV7-2 and TRBJ2-3, is GAGVSQSPSNKVTEKGKDVELRCDPISGHTALYWYRQSLGQGLEFLIYFQGNSAPDKSGLPSDRFSAERTGGSVSTLTIQRTQQEDSAVYLCASTKLLAGGRGTQYFGPGTRLTVL.

The chain employs TRBV10-1 and TRBJ2-1, with D possibly being TRBD1 or TRBD2 (6 bases each). V lost 2 bases to trimming and J lost 13 bases, with 15 bases between them. Germline CDR1 and CDR2: WNHNN and SYGVQD (reference sequence). The CDR3 length is 13 residues. The CDR3 loop is CASSERGAETQFF. The CDR3 region has the DNA TGCGCCAGCAGTGAGAGGGGGGCCGAGACCCAGTTCTTC.

Within the sample, this clonotype is medium-sized. V and J are TRBV7-6 and TRBJ2-5; D remains ambiguous. Trimming cost V 5 bases and J 2 bases, with 18 bases left between them. The germline CDR1 and CDR2 sequences are SGHVS and FNYEAQ. CDR3 length: 16 amino acids. Here the CDR3 DNA reads TGTGCCAGCAGCCGCGGTCTTAACGGTTGGCAAGAGACCCAGTACTTC. It translates to CASSRGLNGWQETQYF.

The chain is built from TRBV7-7 and TRBJ2-2; 7 bases line up with TRBD1. CDR3 length: 12 residues. Germline V gives CDR1 SSHAT, CDR2 FNYEAQ (reference sequence). The CDR3: CATGTVGGELFF. The CDR3, as DNA: TGTGCTACCGGGACAGTCGGCGGGGAGCTGTTTTTT.

The chain combines TRBV12-3 or TRBV12-4 with TRBJ2-1, with D perhaps matching TRBD2 (6 bases). Trimming pared 3 bases from V and 8 bases from J, leaving 14 bases between. The CDR3 runs 14 residues. CDR3 DNA: TGTGCCAGCAGTTTCCTCCGGGACTCCTATGAGCAGTTCTTC. It translates to CASSFLRDSYEQFF.

The chain combines TRBV7-6 with TRBJ2-3; D may be TRBD2 (6 bases). The better agreement between TRBJ2-1 and the DNA end casts doubt on the J call. The CDR3 spans 13 residues. Germline CDR1 reads SGHVS; CDR2 reads FNYEAQ. CDR3 sequence: CASLRDWIDTQFF. The CDR3 DNA sequence: TGTGCCAGCCTGCGGGACTGGATAGATACGCAGTTCTTC.

The sample holds a few counts of this clonotype. This chain joins TRBV18 and TRBJ1-3, with D unresolved. V gave up 2 bases and J gave up 3 bases, with 11 bases separating them. The CDR3 has 15 residues. Germline assignment: CDR1 KGHSH and CDR2 LQKENI. The DNA of the CDR3 is TGTGCCAGCTCACCATCGTTCAGAATTGGAAACACCATATATTTT. Its protein is CASSPSFRIGNTIYF. The whole variable domain, filled in from reference TRBV18 and TRBJ1-3, reads NAGVMQNPRHLVRRRGQEARLRCSPMKGHSHVYWYRQLPEEGLKFMVYLQKENIIDESGMPKERFSAEFPKEGPSILRIQQVVRGDSAAYFCASSPSFRIGNTIYFGEGSWLTVV.

The chain has TRBV6-1 and TRBJ2-1; 8 bases map to TRBD1. Trimming took 7 bases from V and 5 from J; bases not matched to a gene: 10. The germline CDR1 and CDR2 sequences are MNHNS and SASEGT. The CDR3 is 15 residues long. The CDR3 sequence is CASTFAGGPNNEQFF. For the CDR3, the DNA is TGTGCCAGCACCTTTGCAGGGGGCCCTAACAATGAGCAGTTCTTC.

In this sample, this clonotype turned up once. The chain links TRBV6-1 to TRBJ2-1; D uncertain. CDR3 length: 14 residues. Germline V lookup: CDR1 MNHNS, CDR2 SASEGT. Deletions cut 8 bases from V and 0 bases from J, with 11 bases between. As DNA, the CDR3 is TGTGCCAGCGGTAGGGTTAGCTCCTACAATGAGCAGTTCTTC. Protein: CASGRVSSYNEQFF.

This clonotype appeared a few times. The rearrangement links TRBV7-9 to TRBJ2-4; 11 nucleotides line up with TRBD2. The V and J ends lost 5 bases and 13 bases, in that order; junction bases with no gene match: 19. CDR3 length: 17 amino acids. The germline V gene has CDR1 SEHNR and CDR2 FQNEAQ (reference sequence). CDR3 amino acids: CASSPRLAGGPQDTQYF. In DNA form, the CDR3 reads TGTGCCAGCAGCCCCCGGTTAGCGGGGGGGCCCCAAGACACCCAGTACTTC. Full variable domain (rest looked up from reference TRBV7-9 and TRBJ2-4): DTGVSQNPRHKITKRGQNVTFRCDPISEHNRLYWYRQTLGQGPEFLTYFQNEAQLEKSRLLSDRFSAERPKGSFSTLEIQRTEQGDSAMYLCASSPRLAGGPQDTQYFGAGTRLSVL.

This chain joins TRBV7-2 and TRBJ2-2; D ambiguous. Germline lookup yields CDR1 SGHTA and CDR2 FQGNSA. Trimming stripped 7 bases from V and 4 bases from J, with 4 bases between. The CDR3 extends over 11 amino acids. The CDR3: CASTITGELFF. CDR3 sequence (DNA): TGTGCCAGCACCATCACCGGGGAGCTGTTTTTT.

This clonotype was observed once. At one end the junction does not follow the germline gene, possibly because of a read error. The chain has TRBV12-3 or TRBV12-4 and TRBJ2-5; D is ambiguous. The length of the CDR3 is 13 residues. The CDR3 sequence: CAISGRSQDTQYF. CDR3 nucleotides: TGTGCCATCAGTGGCCGGAGCCAGGACACCCAGTACTTC.

The V call is TRBV5-4, the J call TRBJ1-4; D is perhaps TRBD1 (5 bases). The ends were cut back, 4 bases at V and 5 bases at J, with 15 bases in the middle. CDR1 and CDR2 (germline): SGHNT, YYREEE (reference sequence). The CDR3 contains 15 residues. The CDR3 DNA follows: TGTGCCAGCAGCCCTAACAGGAATTTGAATGAAAAACTGTTTTTT. This translates into CASSPNRNLNEKLFF.

The CDR3 DNA sequence: TGTGCCAGCAGCTTATTAGCGGACCCTTACAATGAGCAGTTCTTC. Protein product: CASSLLADPYNEQFF. V is TRBV7-6 and J is TRBJ2-1; maybe TRBD2 (6 bases). Germline V gene data show CDR1 as SGHVS and CDR2 as FNYEAQ. With 2 bases removed from V and 4 bases from J, the gap between germline ends came to 12 bases. This CDR3 region has 15 residues. Complete variable domain (other parts from reference TRBV7-6 and TRBJ2-1): GAGVSQSPRYKVTKRGQDVALRCDPISGHVSLYWYRQALGQGPEFLTYFNYEAQQDKSGLPNDRFSAERPEGSISTLTIQRTEQRDSAMYRCASSLLADPYNEQFFGPGTRLTVL.